The sample holds one count of the clone carrying this T cell receptor (beta chain). This sample stems from a study of T cell changes during pregnancy in multiple sclerosis. TCRdb keeps only in-frame clones here, not all; method: immunoSEQ multiplex PCR. The sample records roughly 50,000 clones, around 89% being singletons. Germline V gene sequence: CDR1 MNHNS, CDR2 SASEGT. The V and J ends lost 7 bases and 5 bases, in that order; junction bases with no gene match: 10. The CDR3 extends over 15 amino acids. The starting material was CD8+ T cells from peripheral blood mononuclear cells, obtained in the second trimester of pregnancy. The rearrangement joins TRBV6-1 to TRBJ1-1; 10 nucleotides line up with TRBD1. The TCR was taken from a female donor with multiple sclerosis, enrolled in a pregnancy study. As DNA, the CDR3 is TGTGCCAGCAACACCGGGGGGACAGGGGTGACTGAAGCTTTCTTT. This gives the protein CASNTGGTGVTEAFF.